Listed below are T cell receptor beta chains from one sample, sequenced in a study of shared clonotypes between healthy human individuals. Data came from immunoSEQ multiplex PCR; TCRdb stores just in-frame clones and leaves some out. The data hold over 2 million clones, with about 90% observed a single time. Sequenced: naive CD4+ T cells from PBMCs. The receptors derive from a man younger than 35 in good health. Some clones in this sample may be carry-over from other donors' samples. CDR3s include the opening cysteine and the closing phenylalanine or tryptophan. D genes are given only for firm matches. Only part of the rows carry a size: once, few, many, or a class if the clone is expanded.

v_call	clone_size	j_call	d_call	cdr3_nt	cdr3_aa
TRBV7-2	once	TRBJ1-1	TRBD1	TGTGCCAGCAGCTTATGGGCCACAGCCAGGGGGACTGAAGCTTTCTTT	CASSLWATARGTEAFF
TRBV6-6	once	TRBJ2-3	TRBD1	TGTGCCAGCAGGCAAGGACAGGGTTCAGATACGCAGTATTTT	CASRQGQGSDTQYF
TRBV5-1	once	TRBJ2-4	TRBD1	TGCGCCAGCAGCCGAATAGGGACAGGCGACATTCAGTACTTC	CASSRIGTGDIQYF
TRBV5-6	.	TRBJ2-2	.	TGTGCCAGCAGTAGGGGGTTCGACACCGGGGAGCTGTTTTTT	CASSRGFDTGELFF
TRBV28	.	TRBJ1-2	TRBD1	TGTGCCAGCACCCTGGGGGGACAGCTCTATGGCTACACCTTC	CASTLGGQLYGYTF
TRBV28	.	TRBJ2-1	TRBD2	TGTGCCAGCAGCCAGGGGGCTAGCGGGAGGATGGATGAGCAGTTCTTC	CASSQGASGRMDEQFF
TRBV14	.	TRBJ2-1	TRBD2	TGTGCCAGCAGTCGAGCGGGAGGGCCCTCCTACAATGAGCAGTTCTTC	CASSRAGGPSYNEQFF
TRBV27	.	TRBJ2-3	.	TGTGCCAGCAGTCCAAGCTGGAGGGAAGCAGATACGCAGTATTTT	CASSPSWREADTQYF
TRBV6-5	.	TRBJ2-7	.	TGTGCCAGCAGTACCCCTTCAGCGAACTACGAGCAGTACTTC	CASSTPSANYEQYF
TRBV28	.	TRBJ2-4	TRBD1	TGTGCCAGCAGTTTCAGGGGGCTTGCCAAAAACATTCAGTACTTC	CASSFRGLAKNIQYF
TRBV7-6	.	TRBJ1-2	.	TGTGCCAGCAGCTTAGGGGCGGGATTTTATGGCTACACCTTC	CASSLGAGFYGYTF
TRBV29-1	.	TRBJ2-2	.	TGCAGCGTTGAAGATGGCAGCGCGAACACCGGGGAGCTGTTTTTT	CSVEDGSANTGELFF
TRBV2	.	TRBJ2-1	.	TGTGCCAGCAGCACACAGGGTTTCTCCTACAATGAGCAGTTCTTC	CASSTQGFSYNEQFF
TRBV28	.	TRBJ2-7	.	TGTGCCAGCATTACTGCGGGGCAGGGTTTTATTGGGCAGTACTTC	CASITAGQGFIGQYF
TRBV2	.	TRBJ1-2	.	TGTGCCAGCAGGCTAGGGGAGGGCGGTAGTGTCGGCTATGGCTACACCTTC	CASRLGEGGSVGYGYTF
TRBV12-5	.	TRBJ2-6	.	TGTGCTAGTGGTTTGACCTCAGGGACATCCGGGGCCAACGTCCTGACTTTC	CASGLTSGTSGANVLTF
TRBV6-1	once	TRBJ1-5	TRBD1	TGTGCCAGCAGCGCTGGACAGGGGTATCAGCCCCAGCATTTT	CASSAGQGYQPQHF
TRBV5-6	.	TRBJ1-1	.	TGTGCCAGCAGCTTGTATTCAGGGGTGAACACTGAAGCTTTCTTT	CASSLYSGVNTEAFF
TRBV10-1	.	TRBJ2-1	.	TGCGCCAGCCAAGTTAGGGGCGGAGGTGAGCAGTTCTTC	CASQVRGGGEQFF
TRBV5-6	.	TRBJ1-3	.	TGTGCCAGCAGCTTGAAAATGGGCTCCGGAAACACCATATATTTT	CASSLKMGSGNTIYF
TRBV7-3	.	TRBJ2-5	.	TGTGCCAGCAGCCCGGGCGCTACACAAGAGACCCAGTACTTC	CASSPGATQETQYF
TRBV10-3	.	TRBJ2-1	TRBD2	TGTGCCACCGCGGTACTAGCGGGGTACAATGAGCAGTTCTTC	CATAVLAGYNEQFF
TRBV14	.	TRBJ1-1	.	TGTGCCAGCAGTTTAGGGAACACTGAAGCTTTCTTT	CASSLGNTEAFF
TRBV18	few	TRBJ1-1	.	TGTGCCAGCTCACCGACTAGGAACACTGAAGCTTTCTTT	CASSPTRNTEAFF
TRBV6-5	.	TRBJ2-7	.	TGTGCCAGCAGTAGACGGAAGGGGCACGAGCAGTACTTC	CASSRRKGHEQYF
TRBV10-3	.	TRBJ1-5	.	TGTGCCATCAGTGAGGACCGACGGCCCCAGCACTTT	CAISEDRRPQHF
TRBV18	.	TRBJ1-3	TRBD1	TGTGCCAGCTCACGGATGTGGGACAGCTCTGGAAACACCATATATTTT	CASSRMWDSSGNTIYF
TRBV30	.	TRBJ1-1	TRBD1	TGTGCCTGGTCTAGACAGGGAGGGACTGAAGCTTTCTTT	CAWSRQGGTEAFF
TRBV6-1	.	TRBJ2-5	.	TGTGCCAGCAGTGCTTGGTGGGGAGTGATACAAGAGACCCAGTACTTC	CASSAWWGVIQETQYF
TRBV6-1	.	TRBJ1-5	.	TGTGCCAGCAGTGAGGGACTTTCCAATCAGCCCCAGCATTTT	CASSEGLSNQPQHF
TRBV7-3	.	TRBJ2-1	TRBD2	TGTGCCAGCAGCTTAACAGCGGGGAACCAGCAGTTCTTC	CASSLTAGNQQFF
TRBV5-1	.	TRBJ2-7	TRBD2	TGCGCCAGCAGCTTTCCCGAAGGGCGGGAGTGGTCCTACGAGCAGTACTTC	CASSFPEGREWSYEQYF
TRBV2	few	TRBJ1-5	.	TGTGCCAGCAGTGGTGTTTGGGGGCAGCCCCAGCATTTT	CASSGVWGQPQHF
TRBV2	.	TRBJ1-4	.	TGTGCCAGCAGCGAGCCGGGACACCTTAATGAAAAACTGTTTTTT	CASSEPGHLNEKLFF
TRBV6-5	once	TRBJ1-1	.	TGTGCCAGCAGTAAGAGGGACCTTGAACGGACTGAAGCTTTCTTT	CASSKRDLERTEAFF
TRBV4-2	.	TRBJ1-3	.	TGTGCCAGCAGCCAAGTGGCGGTGGGAGGAAACACCATATATTTT	CASSQVAVGGNTIYF
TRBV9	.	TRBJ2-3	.	TGTGCCAGCAGCGGGGAGGGCACAGATACGCAGTATTTT	CASSGEGTDTQYF
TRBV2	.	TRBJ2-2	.	TGTGCCAGCAGTGTTTTGAAGAACACCGGGGAGCTGTTTTTT	CASSVLKNTGELFF
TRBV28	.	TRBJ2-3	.	TGTGCCAGCATGTCAGGACAGTGGACAGATACGCAGTATTTT	CASMSGQWTDTQYF
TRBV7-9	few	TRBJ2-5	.	TGTGCCACCACCTGGACAGAAGCGCCCCAAGAGACCCAGTACTTC	CATTWTEAPQETQYF
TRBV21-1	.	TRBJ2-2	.	TGTGCCAGCAGCAAAGAGGGGGCGGACAGGGATTATCCCGGGGAGCTGTTTTTT	CASSKEGADRDYPGELFF
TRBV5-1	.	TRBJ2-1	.	TGCGCCAGCAGCGGAGACGGGTCGTCCTTGCCGCATTGGCAGTTCTTC	CASSGDGSSLPHWQFF
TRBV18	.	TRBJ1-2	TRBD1	TGTGCCAGCTCACCACTTACAGGGGGCGTAAGAGATGGCTACACCTTC	CASSPLTGGVRDGYTF